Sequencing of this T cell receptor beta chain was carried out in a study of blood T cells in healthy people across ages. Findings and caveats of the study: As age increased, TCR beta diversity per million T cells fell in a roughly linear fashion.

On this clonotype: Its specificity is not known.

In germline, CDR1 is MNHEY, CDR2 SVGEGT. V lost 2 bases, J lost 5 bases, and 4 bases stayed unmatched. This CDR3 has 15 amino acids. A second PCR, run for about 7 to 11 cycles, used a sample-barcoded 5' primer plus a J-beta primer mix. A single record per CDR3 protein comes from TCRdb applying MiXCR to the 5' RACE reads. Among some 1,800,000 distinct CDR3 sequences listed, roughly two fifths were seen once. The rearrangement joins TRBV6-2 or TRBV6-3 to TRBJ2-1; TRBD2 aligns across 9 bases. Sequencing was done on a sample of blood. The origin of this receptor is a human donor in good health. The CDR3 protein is CASSYPLAGNNEQFF. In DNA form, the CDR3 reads TGTGCCAGCAGTTACCCTCTAGCGGGGAACAATGAGCAGTTCTTC.